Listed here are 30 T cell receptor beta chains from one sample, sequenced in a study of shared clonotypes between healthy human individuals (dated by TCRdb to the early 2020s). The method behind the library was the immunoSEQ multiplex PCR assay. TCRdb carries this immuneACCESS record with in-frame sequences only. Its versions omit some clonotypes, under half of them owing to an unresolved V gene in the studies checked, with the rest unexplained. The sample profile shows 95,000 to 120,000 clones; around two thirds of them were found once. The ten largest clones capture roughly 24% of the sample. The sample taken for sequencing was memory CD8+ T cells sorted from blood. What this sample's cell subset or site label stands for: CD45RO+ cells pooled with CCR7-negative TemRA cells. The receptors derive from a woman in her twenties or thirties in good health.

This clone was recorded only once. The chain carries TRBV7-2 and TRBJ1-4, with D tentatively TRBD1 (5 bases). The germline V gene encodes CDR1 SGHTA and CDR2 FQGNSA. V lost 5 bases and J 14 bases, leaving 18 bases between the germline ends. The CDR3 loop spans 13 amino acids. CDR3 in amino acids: CASSREAGVALFF. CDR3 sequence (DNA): TGTGCCAGCAGCCGAGAAGCGGGGGTGGCGCTGTTTTTT.

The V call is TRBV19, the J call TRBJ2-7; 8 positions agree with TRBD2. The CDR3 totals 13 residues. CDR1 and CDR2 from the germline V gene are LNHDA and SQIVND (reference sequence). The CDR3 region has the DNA TGTAGCACGGCTAGCGGGCTTACCTACGAGCAGTACTTC. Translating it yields CSTASGLTYEQYF.

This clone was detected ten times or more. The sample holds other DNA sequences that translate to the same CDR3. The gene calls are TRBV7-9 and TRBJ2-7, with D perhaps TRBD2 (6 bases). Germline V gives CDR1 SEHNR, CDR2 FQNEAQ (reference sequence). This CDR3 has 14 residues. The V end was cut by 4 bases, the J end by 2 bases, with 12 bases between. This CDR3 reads CASSSRDFTYEQYF. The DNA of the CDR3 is TGTGCCAGCAGCTCCCGGGACTTTACCTACGAGCAGTACTTC.

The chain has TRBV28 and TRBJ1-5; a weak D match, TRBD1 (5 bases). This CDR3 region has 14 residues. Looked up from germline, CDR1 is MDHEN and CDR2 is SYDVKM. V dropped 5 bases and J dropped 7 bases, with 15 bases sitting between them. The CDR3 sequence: CASSRFESGQPQHF. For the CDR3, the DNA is TGTGCCAGCAGTAGGTTTGAGTCAGGGCAGCCCCAGCATTTT.

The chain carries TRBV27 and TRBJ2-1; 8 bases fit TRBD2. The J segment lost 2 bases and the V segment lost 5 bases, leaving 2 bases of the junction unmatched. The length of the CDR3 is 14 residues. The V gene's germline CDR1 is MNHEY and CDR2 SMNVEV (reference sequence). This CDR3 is CASSQRGPYNEQFF. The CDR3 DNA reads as TGTGCCAGCAGTCAGCGGGGGCCCTACAATGAGCAGTTCTTC.

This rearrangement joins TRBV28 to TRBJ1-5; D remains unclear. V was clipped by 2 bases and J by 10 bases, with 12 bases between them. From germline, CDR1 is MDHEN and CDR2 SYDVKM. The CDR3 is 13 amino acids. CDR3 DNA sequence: TGTGCCAGCAGTTTACCCCGCAGATATCCCCAGCATTTT. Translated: CASSLPRRYPQHF.

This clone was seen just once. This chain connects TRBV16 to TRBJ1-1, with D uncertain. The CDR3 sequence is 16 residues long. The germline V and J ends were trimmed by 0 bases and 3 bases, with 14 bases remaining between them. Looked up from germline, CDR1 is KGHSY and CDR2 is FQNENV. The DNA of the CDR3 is TGTGCCAGCAGCCAATCGGTCGGGCGGGAGGACACTGAAGCTTTCTTT. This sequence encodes CASSQSVGREDTEAFF.

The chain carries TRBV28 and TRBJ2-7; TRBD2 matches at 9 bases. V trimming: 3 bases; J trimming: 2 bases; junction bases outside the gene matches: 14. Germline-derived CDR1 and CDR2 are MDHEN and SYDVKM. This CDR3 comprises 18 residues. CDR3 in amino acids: CASSFTLVRVAGAYEQYF. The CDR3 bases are TGTGCCAGCAGTTTCACCTTGGTAAGGGTAGCGGGAGCCTACGAGCAGTACTTC.

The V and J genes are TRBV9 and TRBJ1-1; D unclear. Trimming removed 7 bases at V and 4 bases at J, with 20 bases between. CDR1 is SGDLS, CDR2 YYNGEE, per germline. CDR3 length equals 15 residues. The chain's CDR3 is CASGGERGWGTEAFF. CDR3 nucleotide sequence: TGTGCCAGCGGTGGGGAGCGGGGTTGGGGCACTGAAGCTTTCTTT.

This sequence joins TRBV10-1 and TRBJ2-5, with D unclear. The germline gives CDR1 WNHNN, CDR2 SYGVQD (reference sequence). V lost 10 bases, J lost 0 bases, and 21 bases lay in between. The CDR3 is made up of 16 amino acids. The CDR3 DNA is TGCGCCAATCTCCCACTATGGCGAGAGTACCAAGAGACCCAGTACTTC. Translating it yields CANLPLWREYQETQYF.

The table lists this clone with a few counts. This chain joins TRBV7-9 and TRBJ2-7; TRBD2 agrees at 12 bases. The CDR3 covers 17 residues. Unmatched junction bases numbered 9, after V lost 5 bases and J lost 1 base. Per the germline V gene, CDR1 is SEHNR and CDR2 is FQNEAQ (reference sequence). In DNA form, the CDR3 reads TGTGCCAGCAGCCCCAGGACTAGCGGGACGACATCCTACGAGCAGTACTTC. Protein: CASSPRTSGTTSYEQYF.

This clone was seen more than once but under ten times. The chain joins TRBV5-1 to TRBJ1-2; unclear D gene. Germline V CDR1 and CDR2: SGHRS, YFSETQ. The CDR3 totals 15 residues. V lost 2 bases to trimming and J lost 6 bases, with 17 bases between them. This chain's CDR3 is CASSFNLDGSDGYTF. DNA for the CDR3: TGCGCCAGCAGCTTTAACCTGGACGGATCCGATGGCTACACCTTC. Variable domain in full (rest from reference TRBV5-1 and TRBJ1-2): KAGVTQTPRYLIKTRGQQVTLSCSPISGHRSVSWYQQTPGQGLQFLFEYFSETQRNKGNFPGRFSGRQFSNSRSEMNVSTLELGDSALYLCASSFNLDGSDGYTFGSGTRLTVV.

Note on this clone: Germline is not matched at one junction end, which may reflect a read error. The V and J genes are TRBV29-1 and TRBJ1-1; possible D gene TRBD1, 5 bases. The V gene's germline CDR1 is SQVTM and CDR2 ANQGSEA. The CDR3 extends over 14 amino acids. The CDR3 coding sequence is TGTAGGATAAGCAGGGAGGCGGCGGGCACTGAAGCTTTCTTT. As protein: CRISREAAGTEAFF.

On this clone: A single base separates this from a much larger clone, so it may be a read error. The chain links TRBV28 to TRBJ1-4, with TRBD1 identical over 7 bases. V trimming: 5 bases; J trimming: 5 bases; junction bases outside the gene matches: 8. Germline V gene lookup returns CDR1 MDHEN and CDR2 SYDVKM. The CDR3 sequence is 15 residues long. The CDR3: CASSEGGGWNEKLFF. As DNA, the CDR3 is TGTGCCAGCAGTGAAGGGGGCGGCTGGAATGAAAAACTGTTTTTT.

The CDR3 coding sequence is TGTGCCAGCAGCTTAGACTCTATTCGGGAGACGTTAAATGAGCAGTTCTTC. Translated: CASSLDSIRETLNEQFF. This chain uses TRBV13 with TRBJ2-1, with D perhaps matching TRBD2 (6 bases). CDR3 size: 17 residues. Between the trimmed V and J ends, which lost 1 base and 7 bases, there was a span of 20 bases. The germline gives CDR1 PRHDT, CDR2 FYEKMQ (reference sequence).

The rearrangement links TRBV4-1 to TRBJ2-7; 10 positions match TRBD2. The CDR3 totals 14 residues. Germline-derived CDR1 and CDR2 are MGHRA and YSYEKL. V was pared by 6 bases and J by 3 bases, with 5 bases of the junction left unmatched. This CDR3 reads CASSRTSGDYEQYF. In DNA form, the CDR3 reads TGCGCCAGCAGTCGGACTAGCGGAGACTACGAGCAGTACTTC.

CDR3 DNA sequence: TGTGCCAGCCGAGAACGTGGCAGGGGGCCCCTGGGCTACACCTTC. As protein: CASRERGRGPLGYTF. V usage is TRBV6-6 and J usage is TRBJ1-2; TRBD1 aligns across 8 bases. Germline V gives CDR1 MNHNY, CDR2 SVGAGI (reference sequence). The CDR3 runs 15 residues. J gave up 8 bases and V 8 bases, and 16 bases lay outside the gene matches.

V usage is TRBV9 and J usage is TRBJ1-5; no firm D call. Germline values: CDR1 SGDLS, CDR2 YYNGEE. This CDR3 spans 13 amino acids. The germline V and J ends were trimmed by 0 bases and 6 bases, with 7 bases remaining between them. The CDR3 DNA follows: TGTGCCAGCAGCGTAGCTTGGGGTCAGCCCCAGCATTTT. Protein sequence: CASSVAWGQPQHF.

CDR3 coding DNA: TGCGCCAGCAGCTTGGGGCTTACTAGCGGATCCTACGAGCAGTACTTC. Residues: CASSLGLTSGSYEQYF. This chain joins TRBV5-1 and TRBJ2-7, with TRBD2 matching 8 bases. The CDR3 runs 16 residues. Germline assignment: CDR1 SGHRS and CDR2 YFSETQ. J gave up 1 base and V 0 bases, and 6 bases lay outside the gene matches. Full variable domain (missing parts from reference TRBV5-1 and TRBJ2-7): KAGVTQTPRYLIKTRGQQVTLSCSPISGHRSVSWYQQTPGQGLQFLFEYFSETQRNKGNFPGRFSGRQFSNSRSEMNVSTLELGDSALYLCASSLGLTSGSYEQYFGPGTRLTVT.

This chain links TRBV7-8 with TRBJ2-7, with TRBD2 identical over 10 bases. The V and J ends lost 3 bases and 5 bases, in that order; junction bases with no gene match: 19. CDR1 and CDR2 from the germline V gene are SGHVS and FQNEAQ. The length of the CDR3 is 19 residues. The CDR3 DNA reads TGTGCCAGCAGCTTTTATGTTTTCGCTAGCGGGAGTGGGTTCCACGAGCAGTACTTC. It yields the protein CASSFYVFASGSGFHEQYF.

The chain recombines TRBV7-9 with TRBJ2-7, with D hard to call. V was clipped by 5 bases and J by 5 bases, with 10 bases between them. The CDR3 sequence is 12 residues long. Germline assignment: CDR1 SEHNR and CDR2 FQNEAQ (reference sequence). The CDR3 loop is CASSQLGNEQYF. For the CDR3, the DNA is TGTGCCAGCAGCCAATTAGGAAACGAGCAGTACTTC.

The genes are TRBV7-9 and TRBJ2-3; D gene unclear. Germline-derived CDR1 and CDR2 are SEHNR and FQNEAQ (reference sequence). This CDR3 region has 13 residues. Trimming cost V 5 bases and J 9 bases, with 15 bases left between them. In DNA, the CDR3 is TGTGCCAGCAGCCAACCGAGCCGGGTAACGCAGTATTTT. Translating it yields CASSQPSRVTQYF.

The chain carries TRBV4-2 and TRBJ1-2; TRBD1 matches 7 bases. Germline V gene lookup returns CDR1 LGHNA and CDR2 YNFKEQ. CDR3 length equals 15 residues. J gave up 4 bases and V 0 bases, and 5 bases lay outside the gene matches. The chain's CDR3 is CASSQDWDRAYGYTF. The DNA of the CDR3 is TGTGCCAGCAGCCAAGATTGGGACAGAGCCTATGGCTACACCTTC.

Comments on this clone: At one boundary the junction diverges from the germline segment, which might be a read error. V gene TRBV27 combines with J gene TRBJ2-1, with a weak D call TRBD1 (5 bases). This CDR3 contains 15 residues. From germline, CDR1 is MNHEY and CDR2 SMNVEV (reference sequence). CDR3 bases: TGTGCCAGCAGATTATTCGACAGTAGTTTCGATGAGCAGTTCTTC. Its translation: CASRLFDSSFDEQFF.

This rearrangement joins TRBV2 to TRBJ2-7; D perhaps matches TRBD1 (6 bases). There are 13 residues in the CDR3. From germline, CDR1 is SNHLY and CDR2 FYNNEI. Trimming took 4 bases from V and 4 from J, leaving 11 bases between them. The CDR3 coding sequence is TGTGCCAGCAGTGGAAGGACAGAGTACGAGCAGTACTTC. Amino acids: CASSGRTEYEQYF.

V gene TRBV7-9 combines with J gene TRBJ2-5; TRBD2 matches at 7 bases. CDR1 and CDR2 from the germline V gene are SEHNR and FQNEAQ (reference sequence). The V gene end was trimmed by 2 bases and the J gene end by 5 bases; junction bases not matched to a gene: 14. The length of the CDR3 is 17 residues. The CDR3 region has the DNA TGTGCCAGCAGCTTAATCTCGGGTCTAGCGGTGGCGGAGACCCAGTACTTC. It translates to CASSLISGLAVAETQYF.

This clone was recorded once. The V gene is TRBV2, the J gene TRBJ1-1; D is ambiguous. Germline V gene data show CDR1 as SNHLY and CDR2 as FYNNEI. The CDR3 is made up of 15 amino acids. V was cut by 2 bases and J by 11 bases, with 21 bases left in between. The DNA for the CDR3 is TGTGCCAGCAGTGAATCAGTCCTGGGCCAGTACGCGGCTTTCTTT. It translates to CASSESVLGQYAAFF.

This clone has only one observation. DNA of the CDR3: TGTGCCTGGAGTACCGGAAATAAGAACTACGAGCAGTACTTC. The encoded protein is CAWSTGNKNYEQYF. The V and J genes are TRBV30 and TRBJ2-5; no reliable D call. The J call may be incorrect, as the DNA end agrees better with TRBJ2-7. The CDR3 totals 14 residues. CDR1 and CDR2 (germline): GTSNPN, SVGIG (reference sequence).

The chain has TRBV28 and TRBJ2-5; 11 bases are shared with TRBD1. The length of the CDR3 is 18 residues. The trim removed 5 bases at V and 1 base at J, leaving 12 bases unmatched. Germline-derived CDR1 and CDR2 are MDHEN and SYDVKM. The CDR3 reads CASSPWTGGDKGQETQYF. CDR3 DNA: TGTGCCAGCAGTCCCTGGACAGGGGGCGATAAGGGCCAAGAGACCCAGTACTTC.

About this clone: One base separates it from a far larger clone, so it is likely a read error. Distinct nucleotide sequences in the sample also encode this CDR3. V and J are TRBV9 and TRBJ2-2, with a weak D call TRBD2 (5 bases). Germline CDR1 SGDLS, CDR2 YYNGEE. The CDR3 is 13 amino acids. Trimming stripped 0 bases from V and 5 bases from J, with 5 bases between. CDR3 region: CASSVGGTGELFF. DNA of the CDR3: TGTGCCAGCAGCGTAGGAGGGACCGGGGAGCTGTTTTTT.